This entry lists 2 T cell receptor beta chains sequenced from one sample in a study of blood T cell repertoires in COVID-19. Only in-frame clones appear in the TCRdb table, and some are missing; sequencing was by immunoSEQ multiplex PCR. In the table there are under 150,000 clones, 81% of which are singletons. The sequenced material came from peripheral blood. The origin of the receptors is a woman aged 60-75 years with active or convalescent COVID-19.

A few counts support this clone. V usage is TRBV6-2 or TRBV6-3 and J usage is TRBJ1-4; D may be TRBD1 (5 bases). The V gene's germline CDR1 is MNHEY and CDR2 SVGEGT. CDR3 length: 19 residues. V was clipped by 4 bases and J by 1 base, with 22 bases between them. Here the CDR3 reads CASSSVVKGLMRTNEKLFF. The CDR3 DNA reads TGTGCCAGCAGTTCCGTCGTGAAGGGGCTGATGAGAACTAATGAAAAACTGTTTTTT.

This clone occurred a few times. This sequence joins TRBV5-4 and TRBJ1-2, with D possibly being TRBD1 (5 bases). Trimming left V 2 bases short and J 5 bases short, with 16 bases between. Germline assignment: CDR1 SGHNT and CDR2 YYREEE (reference sequence). The CDR3 sequence is 15 residues long. CDR3 sequence: CASSFHQTDVYGYTF. CDR3 nucleotide sequence: TGTGCCAGCAGCTTTCATCAGACAGACGTGTATGGCTACACCTTC.